The 18 T cell receptor beta chains reported below all come from one sample, sequenced in a study of blood T cell repertoires in COVID-19. Generated by immunoSEQ multiplex PCR, the TCRdb table keeps only in-frame clones and is missing some. This table holds a few hundred thousand clones, around 85% found once. Sequenced sample: peripheral blood. Receptors were obtained from a human donor with COVID-19, enrolled during active disease. The donor label of this sample is uncertain.

The chain carries TRBV9 and TRBJ2-3, with a possible D match to TRBD2 (7 bases). The V end was cut by 3 bases, the J end by 3 bases, with 20 bases between. Looked up from germline, CDR1 is SGDLS and CDR2 is YYNGEE. The CDR3 is made up of 17 amino acids. This chain's CDR3 is CASSGVESGTLTDTQYF. The CDR3 region has the DNA TGTGCCAGCAGCGGGGTTGAGAGCGGGACATTAACAGATACGCAGTATTTT.

A remark on this clone: A junction end diverges from the germline sequence, so it may reflect a read error. The chain recombines TRBV7-7 with TRBJ2-1; the D is unclear. The CDR3 extends over 14 amino acids. CDR1 and CDR2 (germline): SSHAT, FNYEAQ (reference sequence). As DNA, the CDR3 is TGTGCTAGCAGCTCATCCCCGGAGACCGGTGAGCAGTTCTTC. Translated: CASSSSPETGEQFF.

Of note for this clone: Other nucleotide sequences from this sample produce the same CDR3. This chain links TRBV18 with TRBJ1-5; no firm D call. The CDR3 extends over 15 amino acids. Germline loops: CDR1 KGHSH, CDR2 LQKENI. V was trimmed by 3 bases and J by 0 bases, leaving 9 bases between them. CDR3 sequence (DNA): TGTGCCAGCTCACCGGGCGAGGGTAGCAATCAGCCCCAGCATTTT. It translates to CASSPGEGSNQPQHF.

This chain joins TRBV5-6 and TRBJ1-5; 9 bases fit TRBD1. CDR1 is SGHDT and CDR2 is YYEEEE in the germline V gene. Trimming took 0 bases from V and 5 from J; bases not matched to a gene: 0. The CDR3 runs 14 residues. CDR3 nucleotide sequence: TGTGCCAGCAGCTTGGGGACAGGGGATCAGCCCCAGCATTTT. Translation gives CASSLGTGDQPQHF.

V usage is TRBV7-9 and J usage is TRBJ2-7; D is ambiguous. CDR1 and CDR2 from the germline V gene are SEHNR and FQNEAQ (reference sequence). The V and J ends lost 2 bases and 6 bases respectively, with 5 bases between them. The CDR3 sequence is 11 residues long. CDR3 nucleotide sequence: TGTGCCAGCAGCTTACTAGTCGAGCAGTACTTC. Its protein product is CASSLLVEQYF.

J is TRBJ1-1 and V is TRBV9; D is perhaps TRBD1 (5 bases). V was trimmed by 0 bases and J by 4 bases, leaving 10 bases between them. The CDR3 totals 14 residues. Germline CDR1 SGDLS, CDR2 YYNGEE. CDR3 nucleotide sequence: TGTGCCAGCAGCGTAGCAGGACACTTCACTGAAGCTTTCTTT. Its protein is CASSVAGHFTEAFF.

This chain links TRBV5-4 with TRBJ1-1; tentatively, D is TRBD1 (6 bases). In germline, CDR1 is SGHNT, CDR2 YYREEE (reference sequence). The CDR3 runs to 13 residues. V was trimmed by 4 bases and J by 10 bases, leaving 17 bases between them. The CDR3 is CASSPGQTPVAFF. The CDR3 coding sequence is TGTGCCAGCAGCCCCGGACAGACCCCCGTAGCTTTCTTT.

The chain joins TRBV20-1 to TRBJ2-7, with D perhaps TRBD2 (6 bases). The CDR3 runs to 15 residues. V was cut by 3 bases and J by 4 bases, with 19 bases left in between. CDR1 and CDR2 (germline): DFQATT, SNEGSKA (reference sequence). The CDR3 reads CSASRPSGSFYEQYF. The CDR3 DNA is TGCAGTGCTAGTCGCCCTTCCGGGAGCTTTTACGAGCAGTACTTC.

The chain combines TRBV9 with TRBJ1-1, with unresolved D. Germline V gene sequence: CDR1 SGDLS, CDR2 YYNGEE. There are 14 residues in the CDR3. Trimming took off 4 bases at V and 7 bases at J, with 17 bases between the two ends. CDR3 bases: TGTGCCAGCAGCCCCCGTGGGGAGTGGAGTGAAGCTTTCTTT. This translates into CASSPRGEWSEAFF.

The rearrangement uses TRBV9 and TRBJ2-2, with 8 bases identical to TRBD2. The CDR3 is 17 residues long. Germline trimming cut 0 bases from V and 5 bases from J; bases unmatched to any gene: 9. The germline V gene has CDR1 SGDLS and CDR2 YYNGEE. The CDR3 DNA reads TGTGCCAGCAGCGTAGGAGGCCCGGGAGGGCGGACCGGGGAGCTGTTTTTT. It yields the protein CASSVGGPGGRTGELFF.

This chain uses TRBV23-1 with TRBJ2-7; no reliable D call. TRBV23-1 belongs to the ORF category, with a function that is uncertain. This CDR3 comprises 12 residues. The V end was cut by 1 base, the J end by 6 bases, with 7 bases between. The CDR3 DNA follows: TGCGCCAGCAGTCAATTGGCCCGCGAGCAGTACTTC. This codes for CASSQLAREQYF.

CDR3 bases: TGCGCCAGCAGCCAAGAGGACAGCAGCAATCAGCCCCAGCATTTT. This translates into CASSQEDSSNQPQHF. The rearrangement links TRBV4-3 to TRBJ1-5; possible D gene TRBD1, 6 bases. Germline V gene lookup returns CDR1 LGHNA and CDR2 YSLEER. V shed 0 bases and J shed 1 base, with 7 bases lying between them. CDR3 length: 15 residues.

The chain links TRBV10-1 to TRBJ2-1; D gene ambiguous. CDR1 is WNHNN and CDR2 is SYGVQD in the germline V gene (reference sequence). Trimming left V 6 bases short and J 0 bases short, with 9 bases between. This CDR3 is 14 amino acids long. The DNA for the CDR3 is TGCGCCAGCAGAGAGATTCGCTCCTACAATGAGCAGTTCTTC. Its protein product is CASREIRSYNEQFF.

The gene calls are TRBV18 and TRBJ1-5, with 7 bases matching TRBD1. The ends lost 4 bases at V and 7 bases at J; junction bases unmatched: 7. CDR3 length equals 14 residues. The germline gives CDR1 KGHSH, CDR2 LQKENI. The DNA for the CDR3 is TGTGCCAGCTCACGCCAGGGGGTAGGACAGCCCCAGCATTTT. Translation gives CASSRQGVGQPQHF. Full variable domain (remainder filled in from reference TRBV18 and TRBJ1-5): NAGVMQNPRHLVRRRGQEARLRCSPMKGHSHVYWYRQLPEEGLKFMVYLQKENIIDESGMPKERFSAEFPKEGPSILRIQQVVRGDSAAYFCASSRQGVGQPQHFGDGTRLSIL.

This rearrangement joins TRBV6-1 to TRBJ1-6; D unresolved. The length of the CDR3 is 13 residues. In germline, CDR1 is MNHNS, CDR2 SASEGT. Trimming shortened V by 1 base and J by 8 bases, and 6 bases separated the two germline ends. The CDR3 DNA reads as TGTGCCAGCAGTGAAGGTCGGGATTCACCCCTCCACTTT. Its translation: CASSEGRDSPLHF.

The chain recombines TRBV19 with TRBJ2-1, with 8 bases identical to TRBD2. Trimming took 3 bases from V and 0 from J; bases not matched to a gene: 4. The CDR3 totals 16 residues. Per the germline V gene, CDR1 is LNHDA and CDR2 is SQIVND (reference sequence). Here the CDR3 DNA reads TGTGCCAGTAGTATCCCACTAGCGGACTCCTACAATGAGCAGTTCTTC. It specifies CASSIPLADSYNEQFF.

The J gene is TRBJ1-1, the V gene TRBV7-3, with D uncertain. The CDR3 has 15 residues. Germline CDR1 reads SGHTA; CDR2 reads FQGTGA. Trimming shortened V by 5 bases and J by 2 bases, and 15 bases separated the two germline ends. Here the CDR3 DNA reads TGTGCCAGCAGCAATACCGACATAGTTAACACTGAAGCTTTCTTT. Translated, it gives CASSNTDIVNTEAFF.

The V call is TRBV9, the J call TRBJ1-2; 9 bases fit TRBD1. Trimming took 3 bases from V and 3 from J; bases not matched to a gene: 6. Germline V CDR1 and CDR2: SGDLS, YYNGEE. The CDR3 is 15 amino acids. Here the CDR3 reads CASSARTGGDYGYTF. In DNA form, the CDR3 reads TGTGCCAGCAGCGCGAGAACAGGGGGCGACTATGGCTACACCTTC.